The entry that follows covers one TCR beta chain sequence. Each CDR3 protein gets one entry after TCRdb re-called the RT-PCR reads with MiXCR. Among about 570,000 distinct CDR3 sequences listed, 11% were seen once. The sample originates from a study of response to subunit inactivated influenza vaccine. V shed 6 bases and J shed 5 bases, with 10 bases lying between them. CDR3 length equals 12 residues. Germline V gene data show CDR1 as SQVTM and CDR2 as ANQGSEA. In addition, the sample was reused for a study of T cells expressing NK-cell markers. That work contributes: 5'RACE template switching built TCR beta cDNA with unique molecular identifiers. Source material for TCR beta repertoires consisted of sorted CD3+CD56+NKG2C+, CD3+CD56+NKG2C- and CD3+CD56-NKG2C+ T cells. Clones of NKG2C+ T cells that had expanded were of unclear HCMV specificity.

The source material was PBMCs from blood, sampled on the day of vaccination. The chain carries TRBV29-1 and TRBJ2-2; no clear D. The receptor was isolated from a middle-aged man who received an inactivated influenza vaccine. DNA for the CDR3: TGCAGCGTCCCCTCATGGACCGGGGAGCTGTTTTTT. Its protein product is CSVPSWTGELFF.